A single sample is the source of the 5 T cell receptor beta chains below, sequenced in a study of shared clonotypes between healthy human individuals (TCRdb year 2020). Libraries came from the immunoSEQ multiplex PCR assay. TCRdb limited this immuneACCESS table to in-frame rearrangements with V and J called. A share of clones is missing; checked studies link under half to unresolved V genes, and the rest is unexplained. The sample profile shows around 510,000 clones; roughly 95% of them were found once. 0.05% to 0.08% of the sample rests with the top ten. The specimen sequenced was naive CD4+ T cells sorted from blood. The cell subset or site label, as the study defines it: CD45RA+ positively selected. These receptor sequences come from a woman aged 30 to 39 in good health.

This clone appeared once. J is TRBJ1-4 and V is TRBV28; D perhaps matches TRBD1 (5 bases). Per the germline V gene, CDR1 is MDHEN and CDR2 is SYDVKM. Deletions cut 4 bases from V and 4 bases from J, with 19 bases between. The length of the CDR3 is 17 residues. CDR3 amino acids: CASSWRGLAIGNEKLFF. CDR3 DNA: TGTGCCAGCAGTTGGCGGGGACTAGCAATTGGTAATGAAAAACTGTTTTTT.

Worth noting for this clone: Other DNA sequences in this sample translate to the same CDR3. The rearrangement joins TRBV25-1 to TRBJ2-1; no clear D. The CDR3 has 11 amino acids. V lost 6 bases and J 4 bases, leaving 4 bases between the germline ends. Germline V gives CDR1 MGHDK, CDR2 SYGVNS. In DNA form, the CDR3 reads TGTGCCAGCAGAAGATACAATGAGCAGTTCTTC. Protein sequence: CASRRYNEQFF.

This sequence joins TRBV5-1 and TRBJ1-3; D call uncertain. V was shortened by 0 bases and J by 4 bases, with 11 bases between the two germline ends. This CDR3 region has 15 residues. Germline CDR1 and CDR2: SGHRS and YFSETQ. CDR3: CASSLGKGPGNTIYF. The CDR3 region has the DNA TGCGCCAGCAGCTTGGGGAAAGGTCCGGGAAACACCATATATTTT.

The chain is built from TRBV28 and TRBJ1-2; 9 bases line up with TRBD1. This CDR3 comprises 15 residues. V lost 6 bases, J lost 2 bases, and 7 bases stayed unmatched. Germline V lookup: CDR1 MDHEN, CDR2 SYDVKM. CDR3 region: CASSEQGAQNYGYTF. In nucleotides, the CDR3 is TGTGCCAGCAGCGAACAGGGGGCGCAAAACTATGGCTACACCTTC.

This rearrangement joins TRBV4-1 to TRBJ1-3; TRBD1 is a possible D gene (5 bases). The V gene lost 4 bases and the J gene lost 2 bases, with 18 bases spanning the gap. The CDR3 consists of 17 residues. The germline V gene has CDR1 MGHRA and CDR2 YSYEKL. CDR3 protein: CASSLGPPGSPGNTIYF. The CDR3 DNA reads TGCGCCAGCAGCCTCGGGCCGCCAGGGTCTCCTGGAAACACCATATATTTT.